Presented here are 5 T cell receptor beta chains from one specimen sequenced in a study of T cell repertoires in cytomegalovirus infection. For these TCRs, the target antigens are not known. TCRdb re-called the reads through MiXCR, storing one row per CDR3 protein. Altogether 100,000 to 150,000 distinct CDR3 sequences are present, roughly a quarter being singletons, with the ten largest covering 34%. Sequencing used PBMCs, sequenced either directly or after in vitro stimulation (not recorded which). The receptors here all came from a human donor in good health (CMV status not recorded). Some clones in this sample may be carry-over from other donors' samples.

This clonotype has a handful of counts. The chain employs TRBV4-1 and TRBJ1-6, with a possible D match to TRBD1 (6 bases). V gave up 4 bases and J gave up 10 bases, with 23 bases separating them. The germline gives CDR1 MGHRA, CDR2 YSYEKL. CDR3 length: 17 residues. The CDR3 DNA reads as TGCGCCAGCAGCCCCTCATCGACAGGTGAAGCGTTCTCACCCCTCCACTTT. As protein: CASSPSSTGEAFSPLHF.

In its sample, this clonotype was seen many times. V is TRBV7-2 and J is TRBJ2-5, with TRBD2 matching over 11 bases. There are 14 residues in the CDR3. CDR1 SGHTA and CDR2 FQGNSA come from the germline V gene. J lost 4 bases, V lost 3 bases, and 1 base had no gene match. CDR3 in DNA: TGTGCCAGCAGCTTCGGACTAGCGGGAGAGACCCAGTACTTC. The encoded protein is CASSFGLAGETQYF.

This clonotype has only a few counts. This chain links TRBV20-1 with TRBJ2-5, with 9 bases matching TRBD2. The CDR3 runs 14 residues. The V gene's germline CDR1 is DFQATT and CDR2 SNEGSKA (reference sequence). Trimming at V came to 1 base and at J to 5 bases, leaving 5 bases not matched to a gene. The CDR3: CSARVAGAGETQYF. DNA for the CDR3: TGCAGTGCTAGAGTAGCGGGAGCGGGGGAGACCCAGTACTTC.

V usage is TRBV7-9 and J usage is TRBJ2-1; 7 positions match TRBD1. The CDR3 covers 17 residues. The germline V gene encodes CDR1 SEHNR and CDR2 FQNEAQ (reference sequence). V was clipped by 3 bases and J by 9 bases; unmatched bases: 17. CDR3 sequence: CASSFSPGQRPVGEQFF. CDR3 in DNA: TGTGCCAGCAGCTTCTCTCCGGGACAGCGTCCCGTAGGTGAGCAGTTCTTC. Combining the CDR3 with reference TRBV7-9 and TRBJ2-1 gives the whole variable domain DTGVSQNPRHKITKRGQNVTFRCDPISEHNRLYWYRQTLGQGPEFLTYFQNEAQLEKSRLLSDRFSAERPKGSFSTLEIQRTEQGDSAMYLCASSFSPGQRPVGEQFFGPGTRLTVL.

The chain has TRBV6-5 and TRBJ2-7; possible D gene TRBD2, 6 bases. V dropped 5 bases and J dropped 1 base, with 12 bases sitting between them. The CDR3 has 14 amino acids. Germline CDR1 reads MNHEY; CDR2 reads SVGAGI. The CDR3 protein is CASSPGEVSYEQYF. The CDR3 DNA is TGTGCCAGCAGTCCGGGGGAAGTTTCCTACGAGCAGTACTTC.